This paragraph reports one TCR beta chain. It was healthy donors who served as the controls, matched for age and sex. Negative isolation yielded CD4+ and CD8+ T cells, and FACS enriched TEMRA cells. These data are taken from a study of CD8 T cells in Susac syndrome. In germline, CDR1 is MGHDK, CDR2 SYGVNS. The V gene lost 7 bases and the J gene lost 2 bases, with 12 bases spanning the gap. The CDR3 sequence is 14 residues long. The RNA input was about 0.5 to 1 ug, and it was reverse transcribed with random hexamers. Via MiXCR, TCRdb re-called the immunoSEQ multiplex PCR reads, giving one row per CDR3 protein. Of 150,000 to 200,000 distinct CDR3 sequences listed, just under 95% are singletons.

This receptor was identified in a human donor in good health. V and J are TRBV25-1 and TRBJ1-3; no firm D call. Material: CD4+ T cells from PBMCs. Here the CDR3 reads CASIDVAAGNTIYF. The CDR3, as DNA: TGTGCCAGCATAGACGTCGCAGCTGGAAACACCATATATTTT.